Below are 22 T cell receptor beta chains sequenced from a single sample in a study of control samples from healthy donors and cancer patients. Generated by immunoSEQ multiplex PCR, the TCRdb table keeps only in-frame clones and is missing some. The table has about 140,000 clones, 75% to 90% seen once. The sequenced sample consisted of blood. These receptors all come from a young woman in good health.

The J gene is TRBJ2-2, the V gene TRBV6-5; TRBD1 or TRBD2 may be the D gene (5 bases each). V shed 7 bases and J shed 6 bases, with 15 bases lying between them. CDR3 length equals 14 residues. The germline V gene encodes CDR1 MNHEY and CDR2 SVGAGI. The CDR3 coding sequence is TGTGCCAGCACCAGGGAGCCGAGGGCCGGGGAGCTGTTTTTT. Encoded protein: CASTREPRAGELFF.

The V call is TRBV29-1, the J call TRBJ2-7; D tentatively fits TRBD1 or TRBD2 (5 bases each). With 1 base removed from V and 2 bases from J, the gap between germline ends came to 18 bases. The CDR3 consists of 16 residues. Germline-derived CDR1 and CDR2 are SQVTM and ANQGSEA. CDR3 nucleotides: TGCAGCGTTGAAGTCCTTACGGGGACGCTCACCTACGAGCAGTACTTC. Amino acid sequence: CSVEVLTGTLTYEQYF.

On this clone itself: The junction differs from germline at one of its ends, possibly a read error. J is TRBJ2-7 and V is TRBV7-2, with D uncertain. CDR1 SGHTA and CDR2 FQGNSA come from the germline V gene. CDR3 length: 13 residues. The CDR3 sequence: CASSLVENYEQCF. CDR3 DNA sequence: TGTGCCAGCAGCTTAGTGGAGAACTACGAGCAGTGCTTC.

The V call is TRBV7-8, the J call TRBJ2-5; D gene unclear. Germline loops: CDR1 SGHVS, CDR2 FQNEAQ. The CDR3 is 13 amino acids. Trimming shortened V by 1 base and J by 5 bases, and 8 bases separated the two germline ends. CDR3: CASSLGTFETQYF. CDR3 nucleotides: TGTGCCAGCAGCTTAGGAACGTTTGAGACCCAGTACTTC.

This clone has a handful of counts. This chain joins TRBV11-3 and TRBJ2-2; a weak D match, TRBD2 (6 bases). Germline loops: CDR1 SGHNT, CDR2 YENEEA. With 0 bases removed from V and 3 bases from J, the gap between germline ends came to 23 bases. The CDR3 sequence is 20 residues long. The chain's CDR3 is CASSLDLDCGVPLDTGELFF. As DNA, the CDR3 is TGTGCCAGCAGCTTAGACCTGGATTGCGGGGTACCCCTGGACACCGGGGAGCTGTTTTTT.

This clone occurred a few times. In DNA form, the CDR3 reads TGTGCCAGCAGTTCCCCAGGGGGTGGCTACACCTTC. This sequence encodes CASSSPGGGYTF. The V and J genes are TRBV6-5 and TRBJ1-2, with 7 bases identical to TRBD1. There are 12 residues in the CDR3. Germline V CDR1 and CDR2: MNHEY, SVGAGI. V dropped 4 bases and J dropped 7; count of bases not matched to a gene: 3.

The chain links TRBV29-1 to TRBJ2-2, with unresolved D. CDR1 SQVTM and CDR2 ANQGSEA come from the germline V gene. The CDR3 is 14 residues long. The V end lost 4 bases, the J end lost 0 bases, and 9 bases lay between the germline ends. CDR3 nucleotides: TGCAGCGTTGGTAGCCGAGCGAACACCGGGGAGCTGTTTTTT. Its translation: CSVGSRANTGELFF.

CDR3 protein: CASSNRDYSYEQYF. The CDR3 DNA follows: TGTGCCAGCAGCAACCGGGACTACTCCTACGAGCAGTACTTC. The V and J genes are TRBV9 and TRBJ2-7; TRBD2 agrees at 7 bases. The CDR3 spans 14 residues. J was trimmed by 0 bases and V by 4 bases; bases with no gene match: 4. Germline loops: CDR1 SGDLS, CDR2 YYNGEE. Variable domain in full (rest from reference TRBV9 and TRBJ2-7): DSGVTQTPKHLITATGQRVTLRCSPRSGDLSVYWYQQSLDQGLQFLIQYYNGEERAKGNILERFSAQQFPDLHSELNLSSLELGDSALYFCASSNRDYSYEQYFGPGTRLTVT.

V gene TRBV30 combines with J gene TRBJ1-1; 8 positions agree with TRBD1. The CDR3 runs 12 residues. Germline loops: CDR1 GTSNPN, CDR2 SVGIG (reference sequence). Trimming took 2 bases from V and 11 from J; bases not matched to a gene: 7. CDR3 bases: TGTGCCTGGAGTCCAGGGGGCGTAGGGGCTTTCTTT. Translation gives CAWSPGGVGAFF.

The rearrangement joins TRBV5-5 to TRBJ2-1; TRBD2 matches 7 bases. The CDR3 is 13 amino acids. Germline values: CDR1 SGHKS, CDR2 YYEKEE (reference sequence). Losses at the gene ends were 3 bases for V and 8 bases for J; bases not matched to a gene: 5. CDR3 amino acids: CASSWLGGYEQFF. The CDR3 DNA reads TGTGCCAGCAGCTGGCTGGGGGGGTATGAGCAGTTCTTC. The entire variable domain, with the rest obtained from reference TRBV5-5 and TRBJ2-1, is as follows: DAGVTQSPTHLIKTRGQQVTLRCSPISGHKSVSWYQQVLGQGPQFIFQYYEKEERGRGNFPDRFSARQFPNYSSELNVNALLLGDSALYLCASSWLGGYEQFFGPGTRLTVL.

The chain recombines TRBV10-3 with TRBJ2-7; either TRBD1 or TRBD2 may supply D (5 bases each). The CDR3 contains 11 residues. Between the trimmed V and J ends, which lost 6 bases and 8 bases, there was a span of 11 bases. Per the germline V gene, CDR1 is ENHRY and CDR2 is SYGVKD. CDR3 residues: CAIRGTVQQYF. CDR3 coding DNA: TGTGCCATCAGGGGGACCGTACAGCAGTACTTC.

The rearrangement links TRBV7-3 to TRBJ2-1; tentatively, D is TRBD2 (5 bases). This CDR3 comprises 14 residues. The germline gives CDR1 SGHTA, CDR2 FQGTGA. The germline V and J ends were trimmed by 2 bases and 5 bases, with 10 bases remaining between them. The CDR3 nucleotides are TGTGCCAGCAGCTTAGGTGGGCGGGACAATGAGCAGTTCTTC. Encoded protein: CASSLGGRDNEQFF.

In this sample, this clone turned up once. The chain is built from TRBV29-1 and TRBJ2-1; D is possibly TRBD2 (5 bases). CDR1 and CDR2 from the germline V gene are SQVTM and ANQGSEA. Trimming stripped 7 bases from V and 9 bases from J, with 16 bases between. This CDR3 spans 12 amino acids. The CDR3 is CSARTDTREQFF. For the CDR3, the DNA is TGCAGCGCCCGGACTGACACCCGTGAGCAGTTCTTC.

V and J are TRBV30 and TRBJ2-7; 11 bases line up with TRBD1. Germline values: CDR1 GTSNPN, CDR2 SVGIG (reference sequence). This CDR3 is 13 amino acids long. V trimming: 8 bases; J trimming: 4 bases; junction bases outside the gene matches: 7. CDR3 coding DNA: TGTGCCGGGTCTGGGACAGGGGGTTACGAGCAGTACTTC. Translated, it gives CAGSGTGGYEQYF. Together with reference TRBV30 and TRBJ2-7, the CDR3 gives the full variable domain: SQTIHQWPATLVQPVGSPLSLECTVEGTSNPNLYWYRQAAGRGLQLLFYSVGIGQISSEVPQNLSASRPQDRQFILSSKKLLLSDSGFYLCAGSGTGGYEQYFGPGTRLTVT.

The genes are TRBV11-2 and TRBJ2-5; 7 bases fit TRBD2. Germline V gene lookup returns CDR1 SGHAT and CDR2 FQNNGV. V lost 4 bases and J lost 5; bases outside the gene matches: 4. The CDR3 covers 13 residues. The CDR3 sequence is CASSSGLVETQYF. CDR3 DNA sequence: TGTGCCAGCAGCTCCGGACTAGTGGAGACCCAGTACTTC.

Here the CDR3 DNA reads TGTGCCAGCACCCCGGACAGGGGGCCTGGTGGCTACACCTTC. Its protein is CASTPDRGPGGYTF. The chain recombines TRBV2 with TRBJ1-2; 11 bases agree with TRBD1. CDR3 length equals 14 residues. The junction had 8 bases not matched to a gene; V was cut back by 7 bases and J by 7 bases. Germline values: CDR1 SNHLY, CDR2 FYNNEI. Variable domain in full (rest from reference TRBV2 and TRBJ1-2): EPEVTQTPSHQVTQMGQEVILRCVPISNHLYFYWYRQILGQKVEFLVSFYNNEISEKSEIFDDQFSVERPDGSNFTLKIRSTKLEDSAMYFCASTPDRGPGGYTFGSGTRLTVV.

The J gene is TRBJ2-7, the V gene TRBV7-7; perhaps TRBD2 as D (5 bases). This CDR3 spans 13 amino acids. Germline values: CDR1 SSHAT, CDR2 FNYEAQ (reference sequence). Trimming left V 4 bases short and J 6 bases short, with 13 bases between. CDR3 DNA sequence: TGTGCCAGCAGCTCCTGGTCGGGGAGCGAGCAGTACTTC. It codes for CASSSWSGSEQYF.

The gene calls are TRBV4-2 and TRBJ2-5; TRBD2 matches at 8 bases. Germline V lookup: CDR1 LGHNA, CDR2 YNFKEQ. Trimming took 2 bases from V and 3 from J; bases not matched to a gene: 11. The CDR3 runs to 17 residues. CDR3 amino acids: CASSQSTIAGREETQYF. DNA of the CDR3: TGTGCCAGCAGCCAATCCACTATAGCGGGAAGGGAAGAGACCCAGTACTTC.

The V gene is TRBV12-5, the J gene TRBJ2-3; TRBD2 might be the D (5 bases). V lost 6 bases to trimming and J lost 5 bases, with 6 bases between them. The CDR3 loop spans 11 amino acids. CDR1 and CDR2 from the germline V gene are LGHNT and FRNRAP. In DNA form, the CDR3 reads TGTGCTAGTGGCGGAGGAGATACGCAGTATTTT. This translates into CASGGGDTQYF.

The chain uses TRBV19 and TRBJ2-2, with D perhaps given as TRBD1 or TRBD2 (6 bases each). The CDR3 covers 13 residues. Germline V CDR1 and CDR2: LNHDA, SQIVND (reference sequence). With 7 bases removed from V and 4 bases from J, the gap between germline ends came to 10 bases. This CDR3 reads CASNGGTTGELFF. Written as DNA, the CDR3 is TGTGCCAGTAACGGGGGCACCACCGGGGAGCTGTTTTTT.

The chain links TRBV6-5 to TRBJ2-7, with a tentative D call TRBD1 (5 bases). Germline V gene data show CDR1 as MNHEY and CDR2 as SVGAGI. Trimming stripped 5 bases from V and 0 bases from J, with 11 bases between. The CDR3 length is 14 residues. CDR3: CASSPRTPSYEQYF. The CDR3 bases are TGTGCCAGCAGTCCCCGGACACCCTCCTACGAGCAGTACTTC.

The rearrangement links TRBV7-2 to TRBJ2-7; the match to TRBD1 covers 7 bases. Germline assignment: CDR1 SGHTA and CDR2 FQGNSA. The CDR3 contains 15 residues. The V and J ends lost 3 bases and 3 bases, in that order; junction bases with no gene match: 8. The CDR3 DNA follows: TGTGCCAGCAGCTTCCAACAGGGGACGAACTACGAGCAGTACTTC. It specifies CASSFQQGTNYEQYF.